This TCR beta chain stems from a study of Ad26.COV2.S vaccination and SARS-CoV-2 variants. Study summary: Doses of Ad26.COV2.S were injected into muscle once or twice, 56 days apart.

Method: immunoSEQ multiplex PCR; TCRdb's copy keeps in-frame clones and lacks some. This table has some 390,000 clones, approximately 90% appearing once. Specified treatment: 15 to 20 received Ad26.COV2.S at low or high dose, single or two shots; 5 received placebo; per-sample allocation not given. Sample collection was performed on day 63 after the first vaccine or placebo injection. In Boston, the donor was an adult between 18-55 years of age. Spike of the Wuhan-strain SARS-CoV-2 was expressed by an Ad26 vector, which formed the vaccine. Remarks on this clone: Its antigen is undetermined.

Study-wide results and caveats: The authors reported substantial breadth in spike-specific CD8+ and CD4+ T cell responses after vaccination.

The specimen was peripheral blood, collected in a trial of Ad26.COV2.S vaccine versus placebo. This receptor was taken from a person aged 18-60 years who received the Ad26.COV2.S COVID-19 vaccine or a placebo.

The CDR3 DNA sequence: TGCAGTGCGAGTACAGGGACGGATAATGAAAAACTGTTTTTT. This encodes CSASTGTDNEKLFF. The chain is built from TRBV20-1 and TRBJ1-4, with TRBD1 as a possible D gene (6 bases). V was pared by 6 bases and J by 4 bases, with 15 bases between. Germline lookup yields CDR1 DFQATT and CDR2 SNEGSKA (reference sequence). The CDR3 has 14 residues.